The sequence of this TCR beta chain was determined in a study of blood T cell repertoires in COVID-19. Original processing methods: It was from reference gene primer amplification that nucleated cell counts were estimated. TCRdb's table, derived via immunoSEQ multiplex PCR, lists solely in-frame clones and lacks some. From that table come the V and J calls and clone size; the DNA was used to work out D and trimming. The repertoire includes tens of thousands of clones, approximately 79% of them detected once, and 5% to 6% sits in the top ten. The CDR3 covers 18 residues. V was pared by 0 bases and J by 1 base, with 9 bases of the junction left unmatched. CDR1 is LGHDT and CDR2 is YNNKEL in the germline V gene (reference sequence).

J is TRBJ2-3 and V is TRBV3-1 (or the pseudogene TRBV3-2); 8 nucleotides align to TRBD2. This sequence originates from a woman aged 80 or over with active or convalescent COVID-19. Sequenced input: peripheral blood. CDR3 amino acids: CASSQDLIAGTRTDTQYF. CDR3 sequence (DNA): TGTGCCAGCAGCCAAGACCTAATAGCGGGGACCCGCACAGATACGCAGTATTTT.